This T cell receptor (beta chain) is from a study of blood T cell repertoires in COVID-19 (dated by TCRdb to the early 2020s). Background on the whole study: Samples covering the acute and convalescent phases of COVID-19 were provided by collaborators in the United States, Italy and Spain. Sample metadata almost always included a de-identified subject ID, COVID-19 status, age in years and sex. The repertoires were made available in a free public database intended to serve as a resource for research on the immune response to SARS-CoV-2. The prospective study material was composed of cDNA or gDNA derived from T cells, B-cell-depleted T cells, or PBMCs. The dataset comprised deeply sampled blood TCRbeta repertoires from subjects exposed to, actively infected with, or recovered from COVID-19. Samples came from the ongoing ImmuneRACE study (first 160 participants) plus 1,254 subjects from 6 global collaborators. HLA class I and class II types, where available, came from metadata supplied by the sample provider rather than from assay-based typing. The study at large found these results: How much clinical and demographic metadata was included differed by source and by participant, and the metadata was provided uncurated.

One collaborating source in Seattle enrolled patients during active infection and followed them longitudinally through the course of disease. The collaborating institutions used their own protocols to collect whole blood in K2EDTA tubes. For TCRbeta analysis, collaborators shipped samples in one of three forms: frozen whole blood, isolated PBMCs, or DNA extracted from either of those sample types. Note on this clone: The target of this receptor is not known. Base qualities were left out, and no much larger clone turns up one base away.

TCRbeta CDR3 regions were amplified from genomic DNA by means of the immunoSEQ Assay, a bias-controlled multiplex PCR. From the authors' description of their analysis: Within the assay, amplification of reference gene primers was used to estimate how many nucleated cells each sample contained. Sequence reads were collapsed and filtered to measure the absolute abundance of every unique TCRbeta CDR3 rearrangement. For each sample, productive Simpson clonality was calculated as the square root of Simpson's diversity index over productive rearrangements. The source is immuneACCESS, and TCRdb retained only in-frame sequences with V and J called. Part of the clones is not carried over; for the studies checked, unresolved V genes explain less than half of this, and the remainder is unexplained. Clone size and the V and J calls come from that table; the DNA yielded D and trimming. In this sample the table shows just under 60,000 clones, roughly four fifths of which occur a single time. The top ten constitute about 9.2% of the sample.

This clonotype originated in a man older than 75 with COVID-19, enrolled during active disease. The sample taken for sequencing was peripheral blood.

The CDR3: CATSDDRGLLGYTF. The DNA reads TGTGCCACCAGTGATGACAGGGGACTATTGGGCTACACCTTC. The rearranged segments are TRBV24-1 and TRBJ1-2; 8 bases in between match TRBD1. The germline V gene encodes CDR1 KGHDR and CDR2 SFDVKD. The junction shows trimming of 3 bases on V and 8 bases on J, and the gene matches do not reach 7 bases of it. The CDR3 measures 14 amino acids from cysteine to phenylalanine. Solely the CDR3 DNA is kept, with 42 bases framed from the first base.